This TCR beta chain emerged from a study of T cells in Graves' hyperthyroidism and ophthalmopathy. Using RNA transcripts as the source, TCR beta CDR3 regions were amplified. Using the HTBI primer set, a first-round RT-PCR was run on the TCR CDR3. TCRdb redid the calling of the multiplex PCR reads with MiXCR, one entry per CDR3 protein. The table records roughly 570,000 distinct CDR3 sequences, just over 45% of them present only once. Trimming pared 5 bases from V and 5 bases from J, leaving 21 bases between. CDR1 is SGHVS, CDR2 FQNEAQ, per germline. The CDR3 extends over 16 amino acids. This clonotype was detected ten times or more.

The rearrangement joins TRBV7-8 to TRBJ2-5; D possibly uses TRBD1 or TRBD2 (6 bases each). This receptor was obtained from an adult woman with Graves' disease, either hyperthyroidism or ophthalmopathy (not recorded which). The sequencing sample was made of peripheral blood or thyroid tissue (not recorded which). The CDR3 bases are TGTGCCAGCAGCCCCCAGGGGCGGGATGGTTGGGAGACCCAGTACTTC. It translates to CASSPQGRDGWETQYF.